These T cell receptor beta chains were read from a single sample in a study of identifying expanded T cells in peripheral blood. The data were produced by immunoSEQ multiplex PCR, yet TCRdb's version contains in-frame clones alone and is incomplete. The sample contains around 82,000 clones, roughly 89% of which appear only once. The sequenced sample was blood. The receptors here all came from a person between 18 and 75 years old in good health. Both conserved end residues are part of each CDR3. Fields, in order: V gene, CDR3 length, CDR3 protein.

TRBV11-2,14,CASSLVGGSYEQYF
TRBV28,14,CASAVPGTSYEQYF
TRBV7-8,16,CASSLTDIATNEKLFF
TRBV6-1,12,CASIEGWTEAFF
TRBV28,16,CASSPRRGGWAQPQHF
TRBV19,15,CASSLDSYSTNTQYF
TRBV6-1,15,CASSETSGNTGELFF
TRBV19,15,CASTTDRENDQPQHF
TRBV2,13,CASSDDLDEKLFF
TRBV5-1,14,CASSPNDGDNEQFF
TRBV5-4,15,CASSLGDRVTGELFF
TRBV19,15,CASSRGTATYNEQFF
TRBV10-3,15,CAISDVSRENEKLFF
TRBV19,14,CASTPDREEIIQYF
TRBV7-2,17,CASSLDLLAGRPYEQYF
TRBV2,17,CASSEGHPGTASYEQYF
TRBV19,14,CASSIKGGNTEAFF
TRBV19,12,CASGDGLYGQYF
TRBV28,14,CASSFVLADNEQFF
TRBV4-3,17,CASSQVTNNGGFSPRSF
TRBV21-1,17,CASSSGQRGTMNTEAFF
TRBV6-5,12,CASSPTGYEQYF
TRBV21-1,14,CASKIVNLQETQYF
TRBV2,14,CASSDTGAYQPQHF
TRBV23-1,15,CASSYSGRAYNEQFF
TRBV9,14,CASGPGQTNYGYTF
TRBV19,16,CASSIEIAGVSDEQYF
TRBV19,16,CASSIVPRGGNQPQHF
TRBV7-2,15,CASSLVGGLGETQYF
TRBV11-2,14,CASSFGGTGEKLFF
TRBV14,13,CASSPQGASGYTF
TRBV28,13,CASSLAEYNEQFF
TRBV5-6,14,CASSSHRGGYGYTF
TRBV7-8,13,CASSLGSSEKLFF